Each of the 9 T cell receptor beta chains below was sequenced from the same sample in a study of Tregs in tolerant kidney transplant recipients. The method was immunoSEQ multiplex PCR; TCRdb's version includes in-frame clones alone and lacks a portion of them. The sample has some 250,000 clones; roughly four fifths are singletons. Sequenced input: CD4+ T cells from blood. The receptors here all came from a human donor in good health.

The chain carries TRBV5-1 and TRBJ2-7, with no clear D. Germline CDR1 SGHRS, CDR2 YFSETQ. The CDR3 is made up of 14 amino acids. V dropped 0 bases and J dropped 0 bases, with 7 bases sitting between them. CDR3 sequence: CASSLVPDSYEQYF. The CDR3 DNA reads TGCGCCAGCAGCTTGGTGCCGGACTCCTACGAGCAGTACTTC.

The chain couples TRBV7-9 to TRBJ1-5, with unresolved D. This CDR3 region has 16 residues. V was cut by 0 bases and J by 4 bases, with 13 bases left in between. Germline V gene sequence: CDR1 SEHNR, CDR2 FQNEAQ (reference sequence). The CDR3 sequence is CASSLAGAGLNQPQHF. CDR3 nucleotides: TGTGCCAGCAGCTTAGCGGGTGCGGGGTTAAATCAGCCCCAGCATTTT. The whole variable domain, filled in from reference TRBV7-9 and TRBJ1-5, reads DTGVSQNPRHKITKRGQNVTFRCDPISEHNRLYWYRQTLGQGPEFLTYFQNEAQLEKSRLLSDRFSAERPKGSFSTLEIQRTEQGDSAMYLCASSLAGAGLNQPQHFGDGTRLSIL.

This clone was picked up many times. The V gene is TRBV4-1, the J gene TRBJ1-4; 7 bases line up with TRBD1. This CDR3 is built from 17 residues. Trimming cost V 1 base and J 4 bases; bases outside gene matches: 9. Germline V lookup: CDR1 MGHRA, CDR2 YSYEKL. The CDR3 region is CASSQANGQVNNEKLFF. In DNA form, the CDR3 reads TGCGCCAGCAGCCAAGCTAACGGACAGGTTAATAATGAAAAACTGTTTTTT.

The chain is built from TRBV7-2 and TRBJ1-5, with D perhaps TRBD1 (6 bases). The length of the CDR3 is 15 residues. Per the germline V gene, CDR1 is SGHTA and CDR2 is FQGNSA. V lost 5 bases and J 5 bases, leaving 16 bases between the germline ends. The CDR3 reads CASSPRGLGHQPQHF. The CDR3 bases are TGTGCCAGCAGCCCCAGGGGTTTGGGGCATCAGCCCCAGCATTTT.

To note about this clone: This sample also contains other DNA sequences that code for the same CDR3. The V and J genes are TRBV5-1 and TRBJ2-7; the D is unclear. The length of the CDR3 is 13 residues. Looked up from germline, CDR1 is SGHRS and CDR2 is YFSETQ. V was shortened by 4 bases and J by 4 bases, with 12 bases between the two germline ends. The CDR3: CASSPAARYEQYF. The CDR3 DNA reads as TGCGCCAGCAGCCCGGCGGCCCGATACGAGCAGTACTTC.

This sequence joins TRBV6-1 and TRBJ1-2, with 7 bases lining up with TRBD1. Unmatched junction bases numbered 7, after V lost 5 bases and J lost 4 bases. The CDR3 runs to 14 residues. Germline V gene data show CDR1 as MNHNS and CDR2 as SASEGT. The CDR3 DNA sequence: TGTGCCAGCAGTCGACAGGGCCCGGGCTATGGCTACACCTTC. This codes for CASSRQGPGYGYTF.

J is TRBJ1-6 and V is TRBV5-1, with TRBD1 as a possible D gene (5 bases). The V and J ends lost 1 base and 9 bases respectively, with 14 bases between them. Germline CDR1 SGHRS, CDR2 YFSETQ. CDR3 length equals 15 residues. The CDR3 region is CASSLTGFGGSPLHF. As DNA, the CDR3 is TGCGCCAGCAGCTTGACAGGTTTTGGAGGTTCACCCCTCCACTTT.

CDR3 coding DNA: TGTGCCTGGGGGGACAGGGTGGGTCAGCCCCAGCATTTT. Its translation is CAWGDRVGQPQHF. The rearrangement links TRBV30 to TRBJ1-5, with 9 bases fitting TRBD1. V lost 5 bases to trimming and J lost 6 bases; unmatched junction nucleotides: 5. The CDR3 extends over 13 amino acids. Per germline, CDR1 GTSNPN and CDR2 SVGIG (reference sequence).

This CDR3 reads CSTKGVGGTEAFF. CDR3 nucleotide sequence: TGCAGCACCAAGGGGGTAGGGGGGACTGAAGCTTTCTTT. The gene calls are TRBV29-1 and TRBJ1-1; possibly TRBD1 for D (6 bases). The germline CDR1 and CDR2 sequences are SQVTM and ANQGSEA. This CDR3 comprises 13 residues. Trimming left V 8 bases short and J 5 bases short, with 18 bases between.